This T cell receptor (beta chain) was documented in a study of siplizumab effects on memory and regulatory T cells. V was clipped by 8 bases and J by 1 base, with 14 bases between them. Germline assignment: CDR1 MNHNS and CDR2 SASEGT. This CDR3 region has 14 residues. Sequencing was performed with immunoSEQ multiplex PCR; in TCRdb, only in-frame clones are kept and a portion is missing. Altogether roughly 120,000 clones are present, around 94% being singletons, with the ten largest covering around 1.7%. The chain carries TRBV6-1 and TRBJ1-2; no clear D. The sample consisted of non-Treg CD4+ T cells sorted from blood. This clonotype was obtained from a human donor in good health. CDR3 sequence reads: CASAPEVFNYGYTF. The DNA for the CDR3 is TGTGCCAGCGCCCCAGAAGTTTTTAACTATGGCTACACCTTC.